The 9 T cell receptor beta chains below come from one sample, sequenced in a study of T cells in Graves' hyperthyroidism and ophthalmopathy. RNA transcripts were the template for amplifying TCR beta CDR3 regions. The primer set for the first-round RT-PCR of the TCR CDR3 was HTBI. TCRdb re-called the multiplex PCR reads with MiXCR, one entry per CDR3 protein. The data hold more than 300,000 distinct CDR3 sequences, with roughly 15% observed a single time. The sequenced sample consisted of blood. These receptors all stem from a woman aged 25-40 years with Graves' ophthalmopathy.

The V gene is TRBV7-3, the J gene TRBJ2-2, with D possibly being TRBD2 (5 bases). The V end was cut by 4 bases, the J end by 7 bases, with 16 bases between. This CDR3 is built from 15 residues. Per the germline V gene, CDR1 is SGHTA and CDR2 is FQGTGA. The CDR3 nucleotides are TGTGCCAGCAGCTCTCAACTAGGGAAGGGCGGGGAGCTGTTTTTT. Translation gives CASSSQLGKGGELFF.

The chain carries TRBV10-3 and TRBJ1-4; 7 bases fit TRBD1. CDR1 is ENHRY and CDR2 is SYGVKD in the germline V gene. V trimming: 10 bases; J trimming: 5 bases; junction bases outside the gene matches: 10. The CDR3 runs 14 residues. As DNA, the CDR3 is TGTGCCACTCGACCGGGACAGTCGAATGAAAAACTGTTTTTT. Translation: CATRPGQSNEKLFF.

V and J are TRBV6-6 and TRBJ2-3; D may be TRBD2 (6 bases). V lost 2 bases, J lost 4 bases, and 10 bases lay in between. Germline CDR1 reads MNHNY; CDR2 reads SVGAGI (reference sequence). The CDR3 extends over 14 amino acids. CDR3 sequence (DNA): TGTGCCAGCAGTTACCGGCGGGGCGCAGATACGCAGTATTTT. Translation: CASSYRRGADTQYF.

This clonotype was detected many times. J is TRBJ2-7 and V is TRBV10-3, with 7 bases lining up with TRBD2. The germline V gene has CDR1 ENHRY and CDR2 SYGVKD. Trimming cost V 8 bases and J 4 bases; bases outside gene matches: 8. The CDR3 totals 13 residues. CDR3 loop: CAIGGGKQYEQYF. The CDR3 DNA follows: TGTGCCATCGGGGGGGGGAAGCAGTACGAGCAGTACTTC.

This clonotype was seen repeatedly, ten times or more. The rearrangement uses TRBV10-3 and TRBJ1-1; D gene uncertain. V was shortened by 0 bases and J by 1 base, with 12 bases between the two germline ends. Germline values: CDR1 ENHRY, CDR2 SYGVKD. CDR3 length equals 16 residues. This CDR3 is CAISESTRRANTEAFF. The CDR3 DNA reads as TGTGCCATCAGTGAGTCGACGAGGCGCGCGAACACTGAAGCTTTCTTT.

The chain recombines TRBV29-1 with TRBJ2-1; 13 bases map to TRBD2. Germline CDR1 SQVTM, CDR2 ANQGSEA. The junction had 2 bases not matched to a gene; V was cut back by 6 bases and J by 3 bases. The CDR3 contains 14 residues. The chain's CDR3 is CSVRTSGGYNEQFF. CDR3 nucleotide sequence: TGCAGCGTAAGGACTAGCGGGGGCTACAATGAGCAGTTCTTC.

This clonotype was counted only a few times. This CDR3 is CASSGTRGDISGNTIYF. The CDR3 DNA is TGTGCCAGCAGTGGAACCAGGGGTGACATCTCTGGAAACACCATATATTTT. This chain connects TRBV2 to TRBJ1-3; D is possibly TRBD1 (6 bases). Trimming cost V 4 bases and J 0 bases, with 16 bases left between them. The CDR3 totals 17 residues. Germline CDR1 SNHLY, CDR2 FYNNEI.

This clonotype has a count of ten or more. The V and J genes are TRBV5-6 and TRBJ1-3; D is possibly TRBD1 (5 bases). The ends were cut back, 3 bases at V and 4 bases at J, with 14 bases in the middle. This CDR3 is 15 amino acids long. Germline CDR1 SGHDT, CDR2 YYEEEE. CDR3 in DNA: TGTGCCAGCAGCTGGGGGACGAGGGCAGGAAACACCATATATTTT. Protein: CASSWGTRAGNTIYF.

This clonotype was seen repeatedly, ten times or more. This chain uses TRBV18 with TRBJ2-1, with TRBD1 as a possible D gene (6 bases). V gave up 1 base and J gave up 4 bases, with 14 bases separating them. Germline lookup yields CDR1 KGHSH and CDR2 LQKENI. This CDR3 has 16 residues. The CDR3 spells CASSPRPGDRYNEQFF. CDR3 sequence (DNA): TGTGCCAGCTCACCACGTCCAGGGGATAGATACAATGAGCAGTTCTTC.